This T cell receptor beta chain derives from a study of blood T cell repertoires in COVID-19. Whole-study context: Sites across the United States, Italy and Spain contributed samples from acute and convalescent COVID-19. From T cells, B-cell-depleted T cells, or PBMCs came the material, which was cDNA or gDNA.

Original data processing: Nucleated cell number was recorded as an estimate derived from reference gene primer amplification. Data came from immunoSEQ multiplex PCR; TCRdb stores just in-frame clones and leaves some out. For V, J and clone size, that table is used; D and trimming come from the DNA. There are roughly 80,000 clones in the sample; approximately 78% occur only once, and roughly 22% lies in the top ten. From germline, CDR1 is MNHEY and CDR2 SVGAGI. V lost 6 bases and J 8 bases, leaving 8 bases between the germline ends. The CDR3 sequence is 11 residues long. The chain joins TRBV6-5 to TRBJ2-4, with D tentatively TRBD1 (6 bases). The receptor was derived from a human donor in a cohort sampled during active COVID-19. The specimen sequenced was peripheral blood. DNA of the CDR3: TGTGCCAGCAGGGGGGCGGACATTCAGTACTTC. It is translated as CASRGADIQYF.